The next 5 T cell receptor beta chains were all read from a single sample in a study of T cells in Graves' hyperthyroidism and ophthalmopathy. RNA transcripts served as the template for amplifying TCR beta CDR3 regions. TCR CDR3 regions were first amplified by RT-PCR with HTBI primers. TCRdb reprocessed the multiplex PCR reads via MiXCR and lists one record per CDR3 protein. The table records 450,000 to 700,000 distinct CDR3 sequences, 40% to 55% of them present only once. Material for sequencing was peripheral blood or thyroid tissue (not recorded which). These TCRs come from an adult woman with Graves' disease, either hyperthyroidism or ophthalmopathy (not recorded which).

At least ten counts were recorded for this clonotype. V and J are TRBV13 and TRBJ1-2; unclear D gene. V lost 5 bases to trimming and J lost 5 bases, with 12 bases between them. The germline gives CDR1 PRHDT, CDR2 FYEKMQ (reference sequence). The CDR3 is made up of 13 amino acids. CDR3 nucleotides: TGTGCCAGCAGCCCGACGACCGAGTATGGCTACACCTTC. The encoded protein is CASSPTTEYGYTF.

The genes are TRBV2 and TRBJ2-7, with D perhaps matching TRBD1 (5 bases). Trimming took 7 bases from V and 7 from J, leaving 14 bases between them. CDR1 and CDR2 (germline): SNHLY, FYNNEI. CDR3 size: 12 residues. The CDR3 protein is CASTIPQGEQYF. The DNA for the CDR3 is TGTGCCAGCACCATACCCCAGGGAGAGCAGTACTTC.

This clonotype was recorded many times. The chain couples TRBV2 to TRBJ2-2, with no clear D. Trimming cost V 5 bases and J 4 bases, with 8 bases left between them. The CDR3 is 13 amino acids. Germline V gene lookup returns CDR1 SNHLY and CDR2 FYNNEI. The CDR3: CASSSSSTGELFF. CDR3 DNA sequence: TGTGCCAGCAGTTCGTCATCCACCGGGGAGCTGTTTTTT.

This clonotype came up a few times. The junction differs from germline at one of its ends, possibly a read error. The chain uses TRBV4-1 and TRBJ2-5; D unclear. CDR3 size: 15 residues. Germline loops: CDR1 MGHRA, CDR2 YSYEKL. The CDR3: CASSQAPRAGETQYF. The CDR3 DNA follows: TGTGCCAGCAGCCAAGCCCCCCGGGCAGGAGAGACCCAGTACTTC.

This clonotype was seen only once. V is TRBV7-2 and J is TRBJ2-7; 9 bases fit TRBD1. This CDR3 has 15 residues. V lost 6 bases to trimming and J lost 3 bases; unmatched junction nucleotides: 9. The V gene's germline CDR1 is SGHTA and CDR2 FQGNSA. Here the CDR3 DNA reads TGTGCCAGCAGTCGAGCGGGGACAGGGAACTACGAGCAGTACTTC. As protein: CASSRAGTGNYEQYF.